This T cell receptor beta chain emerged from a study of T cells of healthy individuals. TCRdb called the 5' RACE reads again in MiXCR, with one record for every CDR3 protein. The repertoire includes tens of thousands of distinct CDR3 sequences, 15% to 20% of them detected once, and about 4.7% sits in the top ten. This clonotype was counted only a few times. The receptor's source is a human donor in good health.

Here the CDR3 reads CASSQDPVGYSGANVLTF. The CDR3 nucleotides read TGTGCCAGCAGCCAAGACCCGGTGGGATACTCTGGGGCCAACGTCCTGACTTTC. This chain uses TRBV4-2 with TRBJ2-6; D remains ambiguous. This CDR3 has 18 residues. Germline assignment: CDR1 LGHNA and CDR2 YNFKEQ. V lost 0 bases and J lost 0, with 12 bases in between.